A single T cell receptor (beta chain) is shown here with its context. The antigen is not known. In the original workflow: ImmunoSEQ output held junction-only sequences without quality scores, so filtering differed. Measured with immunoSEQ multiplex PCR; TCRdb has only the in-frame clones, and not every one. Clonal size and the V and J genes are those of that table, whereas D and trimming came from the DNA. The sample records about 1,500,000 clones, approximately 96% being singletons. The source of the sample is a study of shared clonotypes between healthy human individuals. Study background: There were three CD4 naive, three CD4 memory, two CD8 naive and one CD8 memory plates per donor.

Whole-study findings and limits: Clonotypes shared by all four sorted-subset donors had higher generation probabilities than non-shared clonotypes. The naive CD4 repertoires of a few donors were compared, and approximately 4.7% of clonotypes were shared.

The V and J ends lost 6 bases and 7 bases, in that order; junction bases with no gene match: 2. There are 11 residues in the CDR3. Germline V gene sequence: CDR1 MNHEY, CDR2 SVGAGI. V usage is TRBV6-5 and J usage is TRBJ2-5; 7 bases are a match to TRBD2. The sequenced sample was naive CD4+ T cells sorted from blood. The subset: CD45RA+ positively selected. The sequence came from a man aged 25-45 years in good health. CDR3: CASSGGGTQYF. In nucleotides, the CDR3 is TGTGCCAGCAGCGGCGGGGGGACCCAGTACTTC.